This passage covers 23 T cell receptor beta chains from one sample sequenced in a study of breast tumors, draining lymph nodes, adjacent tissues. MiXCR, run by TCRdb on the multiplex PCR reads, gives a single entry per CDR3 protein. The sample holds nearly 110,000 distinct CDR3 sequences; about 30% are singletons and the top ten take approximately 5.3%. Breast cancer patients provided tissue from their axillary draining lymph nodes. The material sequenced was axillary lymph node tissue. The receptors stem from a female donor with breast cancer. Some clones in this sample may be carry-over from other donors' samples.

Many counts were recorded for this clonotype. This chain joins TRBV24-1 and TRBJ1-5; a possible D gene is TRBD1 (6 bases). CDR3 length: 14 residues. CDR1 and CDR2 from the germline V gene are KGHDR and SFDVKD. Trimming left V 4 bases short and J 4 bases short, with 10 bases between. CDR3 coding DNA: TGTGCCACCAGTGACCGAAGGGGGAATCAGCCCCAGCATTTT. Its translation: CATSDRRGNQPQHF.

The chain has TRBV6-2 or TRBV6-3 and TRBJ2-3, with 7 positions matching TRBD1. Germline V gives CDR1 MNHEY, CDR2 SVGEGT. The CDR3 covers 16 residues. J was trimmed by 11 bases and V by 4 bases; bases with no gene match: 18. CDR3 coding DNA: TGTGCCAGCAGTTCCCGACGGACAGGCGGAGACAATGAGCAGTATTTT. Translation: CASSSRRTGGDNEQYF.

In its sample, this clonotype was seen many times. CDR3: CASRSKGWRESTQYF. CDR3 bases: TGTGCCAGCAGGTCCAAGGGATGGCGGGAGAGCACGCAGTATTTT. The chain recombines TRBV12-3 or TRBV12-4 with TRBJ2-3; 7 bases are shared with TRBD2. Trimming at V came to 6 bases and at J to 9 bases, leaving 15 bases not matched to a gene. This CDR3 comprises 15 residues.

This clonotype has at least ten counts. This chain connects TRBV6-1 to TRBJ2-7, with 9 positions matching TRBD2. Germline V gives CDR1 MNHNS, CDR2 SASEGT. The CDR3 extends over 14 amino acids. J gave up 4 bases and V 3 bases, and 4 bases lay outside the gene matches. This CDR3 reads CASSDAGGPYEQYF. Written as DNA, the CDR3 is TGTGCCAGCAGTGACGCGGGAGGGCCTTACGAGCAGTACTTC.

This clonotype was observed many times. J is TRBJ2-2 and V is TRBV13; 8 bases are shared with TRBD1. Germline CDR1 is PRHDT and CDR2 is FYEKMQ (reference sequence). This CDR3 has 20 residues. With 5 bases clipped from V and 7 bases from J, the junction kept 24 bases outside the gene matches. The CDR3 spells CASSPIKRSEQGAKGGELFF. The CDR3 DNA sequence: TGTGCCAGCAGCCCCATTAAGAGGTCCGAGCAGGGGGCTAAGGGCGGGGAGCTGTTTTTT.

In its sample, this clonotype was seen a few times. V is TRBV29-1 and J is TRBJ1-1; D call uncertain. Trimming took 8 bases from V and 0 from J, leaving 16 bases between them. CDR1 and CDR2 from the germline V gene are SQVTM and ANQGSEA. This CDR3 comprises 14 residues. The chain's CDR3 is CSFLSGAMNTEAFF. The CDR3, as DNA: TGCAGCTTCCTCTCAGGAGCCATGAACACTGAAGCTTTCTTT.

This clonotype was recorded many times. This rearrangement joins TRBV9 to TRBJ2-7; D is unresolved. V was trimmed by 0 bases and J by 1 base, leaving 8 bases between them. The CDR3 length is 14 residues. Per the germline V gene, CDR1 is SGDLS and CDR2 is YYNGEE. The DNA for the CDR3 is TGTGCCAGCAGCGTAGCGTCCCAGTCCTACGAGCAGTACTTC. It specifies CASSVASQSYEQYF.

This clonotype was seen at least ten times. V is TRBV5-1 and J is TRBJ2-7; 11 bases are a match to TRBD1. With 3 bases clipped from V and 5 bases from J, the junction kept 4 bases outside the gene matches. The CDR3 consists of 14 residues. The V gene's germline CDR1 is SGHRS and CDR2 YFSETQ. CDR3 loop: CASSSGTGGHEQYF. The CDR3 region has the DNA TGCGCCAGCAGCTCCGGGACAGGGGGGCACGAGCAGTACTTC.

The V and J genes are TRBV5-6 and TRBJ2-3; TRBD1 matches at 12 bases. The CDR3 length is 17 residues. The V segment lost 3 bases and the J segment 4 bases; nucleotides outside the gene matches: 9. CDR1 is SGHDT and CDR2 is YYEEEE in the germline V gene. The CDR3 is CASSWPGTGGGSDTQYF. CDR3 coding DNA: TGTGCCAGCAGCTGGCCGGGGACAGGGGGCGGATCAGATACGCAGTATTTT.

To note about this clonotype: The junction departs from the called germline gene at one end, perhaps through a read error. The gene calls are TRBV5-1 and TRBJ2-6; 8 nucleotides agree with TRBD2. The germline CDR1 and CDR2 sequences are SGHRS and YFSETQ. The CDR3 loop spans 18 amino acids. This CDR3 is CVSSPRTSLGSGATVLTF. The CDR3 nucleotides are TGCGTCAGCAGTCCCCGGACTAGCCTTGGGTCTGGGGCCACCGTCCTGACTTTC.

As to this clonotype: An end of the junction does not agree with germline; a read error may underlie this. The chain links TRBV7-7 to TRBJ2-2, with 11 bases fitting TRBD1. Germline CDR1 is SSHAT and CDR2 is FNYEAQ (reference sequence). This CDR3 is 17 amino acids long. The CDR3 here is CASSLVPGQGVKGELFF. The CDR3 region has the DNA TGTGCTAGCAGCTTAGTCCCGGGACAGGGGGTAAAAGGGGAGCTGTTTTTT.

This clonotype was found many times. This rearrangement joins TRBV11-2 to TRBJ2-1; 8 bases line up with TRBD1. The CDR3 consists of 13 residues. V lost 8 bases to trimming and J lost 4 bases; unmatched junction nucleotides: 4. Germline V gives CDR1 SGHAT, CDR2 FQNNGV. CDR3 nucleotide sequence: TGTGCCAGCGATGACAGGGGTTACAATGAGCAGTTCTTC. It encodes CASDDRGYNEQFF.

A remark on this clonotype: Mismatch with germline at one junction end may stem from a read error. The genes are TRBV7-7 and TRBJ2-3, with D perhaps given as TRBD1 or TRBD2 (6 bases each). This CDR3 spans 16 amino acids. CDR1 is SSHAT and CDR2 is FNYEAQ in the germline V gene (reference sequence). CDR3 in DNA: TGTGCTAGCAGCCTAGTCCCGGGGGCAGGCACAGATATGCAGTATTTT. Encoded protein: CASSLVPGAGTDMQYF.

The chain links TRBV2 to TRBJ2-5; 9 nucleotides agree with TRBD1. Trimming at V came to 0 bases and at J to 5 bases, leaving 4 bases not matched to a gene. The CDR3 contains 15 residues. Germline V lookup: CDR1 SNHLY, CDR2 FYNNEI. The CDR3 DNA follows: TGTGCCAGCAGTGAAGCCCGGACAGGGGTGGAGACCCAGTACTTC. Its translation: CASSEARTGVETQYF.

The chain employs TRBV5-1 and TRBJ2-7; 9 bases match TRBD1. J lost 7 bases, V lost 0 bases, and 2 bases had no gene match. This CDR3 spans 13 amino acids. CDR1 and CDR2 (germline): SGHRS, YFSETQ. In DNA, the CDR3 is TGCGCCAGCAGCTTGGACAGGGGGCATGAGCAGTACTTC. This encodes CASSLDRGHEQYF.

This clonotype was seen at least ten times. The chain employs TRBV20-1 and TRBJ1-5; 7 nucleotides line up with TRBD1. CDR1 and CDR2 from the germline V gene are DFQATT and SNEGSKA (reference sequence). The CDR3 extends over 14 amino acids. Trimming cost V 2 bases and J 4 bases; bases outside gene matches: 5. The CDR3 DNA follows: TGCAGTGCTAGAATCCCGGGACAGAATCAGCCCCAGCATTTT. It is translated as CSARIPGQNQPQHF.

This clonotype was counted ten times or more. The chain recombines TRBV3-1 with TRBJ2-2, with D maybe TRBD2 (6 bases). CDR1 LGHDT and CDR2 YNNKEL come from the germline V gene (reference sequence). V shed 4 bases and J shed 2 bases, with 11 bases lying between them. This CDR3 spans 15 amino acids. CDR3 loop: CASSPGTSNTGELFF. DNA for the CDR3: TGTGCCAGCAGCCCCGGGACTTCAAACACCGGGGAGCTGTTTTTT.

This clonotype has ten or more counts. The chain recombines TRBV29-1 with TRBJ2-5, with TRBD2 identical over 13 bases. CDR3 length: 13 residues. Germline CDR1 SQVTM, CDR2 ANQGSEA. The ends lost 7 bases at V and 3 bases at J; junction bases unmatched: 2. CDR3 DNA sequence: TGCAGCGCCGGGACTAGCGGGAAAGAGACCCAGTACTTC. As protein: CSAGTSGKETQYF. Drawing the rest from reference TRBV29-1 and TRBJ2-5, the complete variable domain is SAVISQKPSRDICQRGTSLTIQCQVDSQVTMMFWYRQQPGQSLTLIATANQGSEATYESGFVIDKFPISRPNLTFSTLTVSNMSPEDSSIYLCSAGTSGKETQYFGPGTRLLVL.

This clonotype was observed at least ten times. This chain uses TRBV3-1 with TRBJ2-5; 7 positions agree with TRBD2. Germline CDR1 reads LGHDT; CDR2 reads YNNKEL (reference sequence). J lost 5 bases, V lost 0 bases, and 9 bases had no gene match. The CDR3 has 16 amino acids. The CDR3 loop reads CASSQDVGSGVETQYF. The CDR3 bases are TGTGCCAGCAGCCAAGATGTTGGAAGCGGGGTGGAGACCCAGTACTTC.

In this sample, this clonotype turned up many times. A much larger clonotype is one base distant, so this may be a read error. The chain links TRBV2 to TRBJ1-2, with D uncertain. Germline-derived CDR1 and CDR2 are SNHLY and FYNNEI. Trimming cost V 8 bases and J 7 bases, with 20 bases left between them. The CDR3 consists of 14 residues. CDR3 sequence reads: CASGEVPTPSGYTF. The CDR3 bases are TGTGCCAGCGGGGAGGTGCCTACCCCTTCTGGCTACACCTTC.

About this clonotype: Sequence at one end of the junction differs from germline and may be a read error. The chain recombines TRBV6-1 with TRBJ2-7, with a weak D call TRBD2 (6 bases). Germline values: CDR1 MNHNS, CDR2 SASEGT. CDR3 length: 15 amino acids. The CDR3 here is CASSQAGDGGYEQYF. In DNA form, the CDR3 reads TGTGCCAGCAGTCAAGCGGGTGACGGCGGCTACGAGCAGTACTTC.

The genes are TRBV7-9 and TRBJ1-6; D remains unclear. V lost 6 bases to trimming and J lost 7 bases, with 13 bases between them. This CDR3 is 14 amino acids long. Germline CDR1 SEHNR, CDR2 FQNEAQ (reference sequence). The CDR3, as DNA: TGTGCCAGCAGAAAATCCGCCGACAATTCACCCCTCCACTTT. It codes for CASRKSADNSPLHF.

The chain couples TRBV9 to TRBJ1-2, with 9 nucleotides matching TRBD1. This CDR3 has 14 amino acids. The V gene's germline CDR1 is SGDLS and CDR2 YYNGEE. The ends lost 1 base at V and 6 bases at J; junction bases unmatched: 4. The chain's CDR3 is CASSVTGQGNGYTF. The CDR3 coding sequence is TGTGCCAGCAGCGTAACCGGACAGGGGAATGGCTACACCTTC.